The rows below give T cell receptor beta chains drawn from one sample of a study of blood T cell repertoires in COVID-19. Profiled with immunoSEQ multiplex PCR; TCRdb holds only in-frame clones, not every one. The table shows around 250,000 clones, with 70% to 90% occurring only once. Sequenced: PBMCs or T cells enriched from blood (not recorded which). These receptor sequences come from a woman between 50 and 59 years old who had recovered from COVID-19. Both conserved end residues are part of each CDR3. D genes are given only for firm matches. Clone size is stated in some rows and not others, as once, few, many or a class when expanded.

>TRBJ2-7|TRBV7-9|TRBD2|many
TGTGCCAGCAGCTTAGACGGTTTCAGCGGGAGGGTTACCGAGCAGTACTTC
CASSLDGFSGRVTEQYF
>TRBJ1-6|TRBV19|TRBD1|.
TGTGCCAGTAGTATAGTCAGGGGGATAACGTCACCCCTCCACTTT
CASSIVRGITSPLHF
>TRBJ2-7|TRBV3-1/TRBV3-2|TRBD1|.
TGTGCCAGCAGCCACCGGGACAGGGCCTACGAGCAGTACTTC
CASSHRDRAYEQYF
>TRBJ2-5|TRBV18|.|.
TGTGCCAGCTCACCAAGCGAGGAAGAGACCCAGTACTTC
CASSPSEEETQYF
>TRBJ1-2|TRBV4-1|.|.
TGCGCCAGCAGCCAAGGTCTCGGCTACACCTTC
CASSQGLGYTF
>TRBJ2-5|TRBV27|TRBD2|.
TGTGCCAGCAGTTCTTTGTCACGTCTAGCGGGAGAGGAGGAGACCCAGTACTTC
CASSSLSRLAGEEETQYF
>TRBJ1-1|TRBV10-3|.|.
TGTGCCATCAAAAAGGTACAGATGAACACTGAAGCTTTCTTT
CAIKKVQMNTEAFF
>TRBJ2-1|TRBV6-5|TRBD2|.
TGTGCCAGCTGGTTAGCGGGAGGGCCCAATGAGCAGTTCTTC
CASWLAGGPNEQFF
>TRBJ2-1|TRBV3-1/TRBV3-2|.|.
TGTGCCAGCAGCCAAGATTATGAGGGAGAAGGTGAGCAGTTCTTC
CASSQDYEGEGEQFF
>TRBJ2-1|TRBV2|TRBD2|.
TGTGCCAGCAGTGCTCTAGCGGGAGGGTTCAATGAGCAGTTCTTC
CASSALAGGFNEQFF
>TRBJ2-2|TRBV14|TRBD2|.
TGTGCCAGCAGCCAGACTCGCGGGAGGGCCTTAACCGGGGAGCTGTTTTTT
CASSQTRGRALTGELFF
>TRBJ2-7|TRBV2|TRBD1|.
TGTGCCAGCAGTGTCAACAGGGGGTACGAGCAGTACTTC
CASSVNRGYEQYF
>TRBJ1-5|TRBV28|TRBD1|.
TGTGCCAGCAGTCCATGGACAGGAGTATATAGCAATCAGCCCCAGCATTTT
CASSPWTGVYSNQPQHF
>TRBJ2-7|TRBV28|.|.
TGTGCCAGCAGTTCCCCCATAACAGGGTTGACCTACGAGCAGTACTTC
CASSSPITGLTYEQYF
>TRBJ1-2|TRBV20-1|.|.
TGCAGTGCTAGTCCGAACAGGAATATCTATGGCTACACCTTC
CSASPNRNIYGYTF
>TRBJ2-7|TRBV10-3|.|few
TGTGCCAGCTCGACAGAACCCAGCTCCTACGAGCAGTACTTC
CASSTEPSSYEQYF
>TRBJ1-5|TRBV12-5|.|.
TGTGCTAGTGTCGGAGAAGGAGGCAATCAGCCCCAGCATTTT
CASVGEGGNQPQHF
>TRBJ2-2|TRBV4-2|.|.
TGTGCCAGCAGATACGGGAACACCGGGGAGCTGTTTTTT
CASRYGNTGELFF
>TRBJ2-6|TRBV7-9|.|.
TGTGCCAGCAGCTTGATCGGACAACCCTCTGGGGCCAACGTCCTGACTTTC
CASSLIGQPSGANVLTF
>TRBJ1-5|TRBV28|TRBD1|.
TGTGCCAGCCACCGGGGGACAGCTGAAGGGAATCAGCCCCAGCATTTT
CASHRGTAEGNQPQHF
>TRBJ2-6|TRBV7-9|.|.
TGTGCCAGCAGCTTAGCCAGCTCTGGGGCCAACGTCCTGACTTTC
CASSLASSGANVLTF
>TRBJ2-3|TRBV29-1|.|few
TGCAGCGTTCCCCGTCAGGACTATGGTATTGCAGATACGCAGTATTTT
CSVPRQDYGIADTQYF
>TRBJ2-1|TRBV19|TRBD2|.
TGTGCCAGTAGTATAGGTAGCGGGCCCTCCTACAATGAGCAGTTCTTC
CASSIGSGPSYNEQFF
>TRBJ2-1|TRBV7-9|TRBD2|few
TGTGCCAGCAGCCCCGCCGGGGATAGCGGGAGGGTAAATGAGCAGTTCTTC
CASSPAGDSGRVNEQFF
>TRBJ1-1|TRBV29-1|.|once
TGCAGCGTTGTGTTTGTAGCTGAAGCTTTCTTT
CSVVFVAEAFF
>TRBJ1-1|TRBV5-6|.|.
TGTGCCAGCAGCTCGCCAGGCCTTGAAGCTTTCTTT
CASSSPGLEAFF
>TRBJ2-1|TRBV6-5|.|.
TGTGCCAGCAGGGACAGAACTTACAATGAGCAGTTCTTC
CASRDRTYNEQFF
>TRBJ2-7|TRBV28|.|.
TGTGCCAGCAGTATGAGGGGGAACTACGAGCAGTACTTC
CASSMRGNYEQYF
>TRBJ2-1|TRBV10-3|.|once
TGTGCCATCAGTGCCCGGGAGAACAATGAGCAGTTCTTC
CAISARENNEQFF
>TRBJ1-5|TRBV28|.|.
TGTGCCAGCAGTTTTGTCAGGGTCGGTAATCAGCCCCAGCATTTT
CASSFVRVGNQPQHF
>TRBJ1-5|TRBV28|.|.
TGTGCCAGCAGTTTACCCCGACAGCTTTGGGGCAATCAGCCCCAGCATTTT
CASSLPRQLWGNQPQHF
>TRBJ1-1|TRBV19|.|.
TGTGCCAGTAAGGGGCAGGGGACGATGAACACTGAAGCTTTCTTT
CASKGQGTMNTEAFF
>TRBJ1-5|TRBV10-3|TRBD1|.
TGTGCCATCAGTGGAGGACAGGGGACTAGCAATCAGCCCCAGCATTTT
CAISGGQGTSNQPQHF
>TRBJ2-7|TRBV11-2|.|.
TGTGCCAGCCACCGAGCGGGCCTTCCCTACGAGCAGTACTTC
CASHRAGLPYEQYF
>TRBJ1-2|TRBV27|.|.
TGTGCCAGCAGTCCCCGCACGGGTGGCTATGGCTACACCTTC
CASSPRTGGYGYTF
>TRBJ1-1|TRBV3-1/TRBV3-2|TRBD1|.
TGTGCCAGCAGCCAGGGACAGGGGGCGGTCACTGAAGCTTTCTTT
CASSQGQGAVTEAFF
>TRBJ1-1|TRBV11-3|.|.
TGTGCCAGCAGTAGGGGAAGGGACACTGAAGCTTTCTTT
CASSRGRDTEAFF